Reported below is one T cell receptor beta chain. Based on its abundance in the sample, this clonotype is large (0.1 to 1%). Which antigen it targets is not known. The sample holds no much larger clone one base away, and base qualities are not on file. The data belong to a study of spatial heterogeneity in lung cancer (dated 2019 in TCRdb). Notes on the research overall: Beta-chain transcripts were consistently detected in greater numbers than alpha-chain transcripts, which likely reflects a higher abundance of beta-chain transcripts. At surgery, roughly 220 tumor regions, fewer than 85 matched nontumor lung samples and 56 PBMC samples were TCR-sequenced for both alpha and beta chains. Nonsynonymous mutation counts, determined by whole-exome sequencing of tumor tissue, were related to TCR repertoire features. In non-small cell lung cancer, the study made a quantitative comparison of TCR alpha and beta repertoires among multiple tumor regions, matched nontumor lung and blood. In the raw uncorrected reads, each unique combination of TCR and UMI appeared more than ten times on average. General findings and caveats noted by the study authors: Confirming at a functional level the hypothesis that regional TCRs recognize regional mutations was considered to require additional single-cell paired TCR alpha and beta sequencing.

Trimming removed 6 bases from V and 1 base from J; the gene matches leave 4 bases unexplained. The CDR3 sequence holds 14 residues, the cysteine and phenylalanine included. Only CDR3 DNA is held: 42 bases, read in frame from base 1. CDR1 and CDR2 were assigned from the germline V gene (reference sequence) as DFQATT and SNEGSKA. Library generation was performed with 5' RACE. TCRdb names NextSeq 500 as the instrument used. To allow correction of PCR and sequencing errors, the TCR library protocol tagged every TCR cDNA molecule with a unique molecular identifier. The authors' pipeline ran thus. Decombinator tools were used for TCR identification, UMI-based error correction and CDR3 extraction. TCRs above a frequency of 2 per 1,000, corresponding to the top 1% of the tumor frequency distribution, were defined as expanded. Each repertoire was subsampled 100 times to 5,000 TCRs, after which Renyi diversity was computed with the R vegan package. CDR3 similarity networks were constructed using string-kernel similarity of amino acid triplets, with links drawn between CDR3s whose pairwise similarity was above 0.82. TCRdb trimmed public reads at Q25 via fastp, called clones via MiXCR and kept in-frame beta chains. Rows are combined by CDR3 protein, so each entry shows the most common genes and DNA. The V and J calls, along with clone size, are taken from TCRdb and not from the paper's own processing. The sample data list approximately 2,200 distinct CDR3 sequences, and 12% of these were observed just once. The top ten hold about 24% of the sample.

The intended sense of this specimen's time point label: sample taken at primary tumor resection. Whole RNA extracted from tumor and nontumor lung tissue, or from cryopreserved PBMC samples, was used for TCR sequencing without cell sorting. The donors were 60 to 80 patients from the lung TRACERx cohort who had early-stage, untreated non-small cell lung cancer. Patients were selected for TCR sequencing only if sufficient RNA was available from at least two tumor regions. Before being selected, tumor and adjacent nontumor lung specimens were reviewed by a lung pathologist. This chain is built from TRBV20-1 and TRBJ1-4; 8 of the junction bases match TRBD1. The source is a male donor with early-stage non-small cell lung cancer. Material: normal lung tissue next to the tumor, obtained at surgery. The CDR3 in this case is CSALDRVTNEKLFF. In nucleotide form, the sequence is TGCAGTGCCCTGGACAGGGTAACTAATGAAAAACTGTTTTTT.